This T cell receptor beta chain is from a study of regulatory T cells in long-lasting Graves disease. V was pared by 7 bases and J by 1 base, with 9 bases between. The germline CDR1 and CDR2 sequences are KGHDR and SFDVKD. There are 13 residues in the CDR3. For TCR beta, libraries came from iRepertoire HTBI primers and Arm-PCR of CDR3 regions. TCRdb analysed the multiplex PCR reads with MiXCR anew, one entry per CDR3 protein. The sample yields about 540,000 distinct CDR3 sequences, roughly 14% seen once. Time point noted: newly diagnosed GD, antithyroid drugs for less than 3 months. RNA extracted from PBMCs served as the sequencing template. This clonotype was observed at least ten times. This same sample was also taken into another study, of T cells in Graves' hyperthyroidism and ophthalmopathy.

The sequence derives from a man aged 25-45 years with Graves disease. V and J are TRBV24-1 and TRBJ1-1; the D is unclear. The sequences come from peripheral blood mononuclear cells (PBMCs), collected at new diagnosis, from a patient treated with antithyroid drugs. CDR3: CATRFRGNTEAFF. The CDR3 DNA reads as TGTGCCACCAGGTTCCGGGGGAACACTGAAGCTTTCTTT.